A single sample is the source of the 21 T cell receptor beta chains below, sequenced in a study of blood T cell repertoires in COVID-19. TCRdb keeps only in-frame clones here, not all; method: immunoSEQ multiplex PCR. This sample has almost 300,000 clones, with 70% to 90% found just once. Sequencing used peripheral blood. The receptors shown here come from a man aged 65 to 85 with acute or convalescent COVID-19.

This chain connects TRBV10-3 to TRBJ1-2, with a weak D call TRBD1 (6 bases). V was trimmed by 3 bases and J by 4 bases, leaving 12 bases between them. CDR1 and CDR2 (germline): ENHRY, SYGVKD. The CDR3 has 14 residues. The CDR3 sequence: CAISDRGDRYGYTF. DNA of the CDR3: TGTGCCATCAGTGACAGGGGTGATCGCTATGGCTACACCTTC.

The V and J genes are TRBV6-4 and TRBJ2-1, with D perhaps matching TRBD2 (5 bases). CDR3 length: 13 amino acids. V lost 0 bases, J lost 7 bases, and 7 bases lay in between. Germline CDR1 reads MRHNA; CDR2 reads SNTAGT. The CDR3 loop reads CASSDSRENEQFF. CDR3 bases: TGTGCCAGCAGTGACTCTAGGGAGAATGAGCAGTTCTTC.

The J gene is TRBJ2-7, the V gene TRBV28, with D possibly TRBD1 on 5 matching bases. CDR1 MDHEN and CDR2 SYDVKM come from the germline V gene. This CDR3 is built from 13 residues. V was pared by 5 bases and J by 2 bases, with 10 bases between. DNA for the CDR3: TGTGCCAGCAGTCCCCGACAGCCCTACGAGCAGTACTTC. Protein: CASSPRQPYEQYF.

This clone occurred once. This rearrangement joins TRBV11-3 to TRBJ1-5; no reliable D call. Trimming removed 8 bases at V and 3 bases at J, with 8 bases between. The CDR3 length is 12 residues. Germline CDR1 is SGHNT and CDR2 is YENEEA. CDR3 residues: CASGLVNQPQHF. The DNA of the CDR3 is TGTGCCAGCGGACTCGTCAATCAGCCCCAGCATTTT.

On this clone: This specimen includes other DNA sequences encoding the same CDR3. The CDR3 DNA sequence: TGTGCCAGCAGCCAAGTACAGGGGGCCTACGAGCAGTACTTC. It codes for CASSQVQGAYEQYF. V and J are TRBV3-1 (or the pseudogene TRBV3-2) and TRBJ2-7; 8 bases align to TRBD1. The germline V gene has CDR1 LGHDT and CDR2 YNNKEL (reference sequence). The length of the CDR3 is 14 residues. V was clipped by 1 base and J by 2 bases; unmatched bases: 1.

V and J are TRBV28 and TRBJ2-7, with TRBD2 matching 13 bases. The germline V gene has CDR1 MDHEN and CDR2 SYDVKM. The CDR3 has 15 amino acids. V lost 6 bases and J lost 3; bases outside the gene matches: 5. CDR3 sequence (DNA): TGTGCCAGCAGCTCACTAGCGGGGGGGGACTACGAGCAGTACTTC. It translates to CASSSLAGGDYEQYF. The full variable domain, completed using reference TRBV28 and TRBJ2-7, is DVKVTQSSRYLVKRTGEKVFLECVQDMDHENMFWYRQDPGLGLRLIYFSYDVKMKEKGDIPEGYSVSREKKERFSLILESASTNQTSMYLCASSSLAGGDYEQYFGPGTRLTVT.

The gene calls are TRBV5-1 and TRBJ1-4; D uncertain. Germline loops: CDR1 SGHRS, CDR2 YFSETQ. V lost 0 bases, J lost 4 bases, and 19 bases lay in between. The CDR3 runs 18 residues. CDR3 nucleotide sequence: TGCGCCAGCAGCTTGGGTATCTGGAAGAAGACGGGTAATGAAAAACTGTTTTTT. Its protein product is CASSLGIWKKTGNEKLFF. Drawing the rest from reference TRBV5-1 and TRBJ1-4, the complete variable domain is KAGVTQTPRYLIKTRGQQVTLSCSPISGHRSVSWYQQTPGQGLQFLFEYFSETQRNKGNFPGRFSGRQFSNSRSEMNVSTLELGDSALYLCASSLGIWKKTGNEKLFFGSGTQLSVL.

This chain joins TRBV2 and TRBJ2-3, with D uncertain. The CDR3 has 13 amino acids. The V and J ends lost 7 bases and 2 bases respectively, with 10 bases between them. Germline-derived CDR1 and CDR2 are SNHLY and FYNNEI. CDR3 coding DNA: TGTGCCAGCAAGGCGCGGTTCACAGATACGCAGTATTTT. Protein sequence: CASKARFTDTQYF.

V gene TRBV6-5 combines with J gene TRBJ2-3; a possible D gene is TRBD2 (6 bases). The V end lost 8 bases, the J end lost 4 bases, and 16 bases lay between the germline ends. The CDR3 spans 14 residues. Germline V gene sequence: CDR1 MNHEY, CDR2 SVGAGI. The CDR3 reads CASWRVGSSDTQYF. The CDR3 DNA reads as TGTGCCAGCTGGAGGGTCGGGTCCTCAGATACGCAGTATTTT.

This chain links TRBV11-2 with TRBJ1-2; D ambiguous. The CDR3 runs to 15 residues. Germline V lookup: CDR1 SGHAT, CDR2 FQNNGV. V lost 2 bases and J 2 bases, leaving 12 bases between the germline ends. The CDR3 protein is CASSLRQATNYGYTF. CDR3 in DNA: TGTGCCAGCAGCTTAAGGCAGGCGACGAACTATGGCTACACCTTC.

The J gene is TRBJ2-7, the V gene TRBV7-2; D perhaps matches TRBD2 (6 bases). V was clipped by 1 base and J by 6 bases, with 10 bases between them. CDR3 length equals 13 residues. Germline values: CDR1 SGHTA, CDR2 FQGNSA. The chain's CDR3 is CASSLVPGGEQYF. CDR3 nucleotide sequence: TGTGCCAGCAGCTTAGTCCCCGGGGGCGAGCAGTACTTC. The full variable domain, in which reference TRBV7-2 and TRBJ2-7 provide the parts outside the CDR3, is GAGVSQSPSNKVTEKGKDVELRCDPISGHTALYWYRQSLGQGLEFLIYFQGNSAPDKSGLPSDRFSAERTGGSVSTLTIQRTQQEDSAVYLCASSLVPGGEQYFGPGTRLTVT.

This clone occurred a few times. The chain recombines TRBV2 with TRBJ1-1; 7 positions agree with TRBD1. CDR1 SNHLY and CDR2 FYNNEI come from the germline V gene. J gave up 7 bases and V 8 bases, and 10 bases lay outside the gene matches. This CDR3 is built from 13 residues. The CDR3 nucleotides read TGTGCCAGCCTCCGAGGGGGCAGTATTGAAGCTTTCTTT. Protein product: CASLRGGSIEAFF.

This rearrangement joins TRBV28 to TRBJ1-5; possibly TRBD1 for D (6 bases). The length of the CDR3 is 14 residues. Germline CDR1 reads MDHEN; CDR2 reads SYDVKM. Trimming removed 6 bases from V and 6 bases from J, with 15 bases in between. The CDR3: CASRTGILFQPQHF. The CDR3 DNA follows: TGTGCCAGCAGAACAGGGATTCTTTTTCAGCCCCAGCATTTT.

This clone has a single count. The rearrangement uses TRBV24-1 and TRBJ2-5, with TRBD2 identical over 12 bases. CDR3 length: 16 residues. V lost 6 bases to trimming and J lost 5 bases; unmatched junction nucleotides: 9. Germline V gene sequence: CDR1 KGHDR, CDR2 SFDVKD. The CDR3 DNA follows: TGTGCCACCAGTCAGGCTAGCGGGGGGGCGGGGGAGACCCAGTACTTC. This sequence encodes CATSQASGGAGETQYF.

This rearrangement joins TRBV7-2 to TRBJ1-2; 8 positions agree with TRBD1. This CDR3 contains 13 residues. The ends lost 5 bases at V and 6 bases at J; junction bases unmatched: 5. Germline V lookup: CDR1 SGHTA, CDR2 FQGNSA. In DNA form, the CDR3 reads TGTGCCAGCAGCCCCCAGGGGGCAAATGGCTACACCTTC. Translated: CASSPQGANGYTF. The entire variable domain, with the rest obtained from reference TRBV7-2 and TRBJ1-2, is as follows: GAGVSQSPSNKVTEKGKDVELRCDPISGHTALYWYRQSLGQGLEFLIYFQGNSAPDKSGLPSDRFSAERTGGSVSTLTIQRTQQEDSAVYLCASSPQGANGYTFGSGTRLTVV.

This chain links TRBV19 with TRBJ1-6, with D possibly being TRBD1 (6 bases). V lost 4 bases, J lost 10 bases, and 11 bases lay in between. Germline assignment: CDR1 LNHDA and CDR2 SQIVND (reference sequence). The CDR3 has 13 amino acids. The CDR3 sequence is CASSKYRASPLHF. CDR3 bases: TGTGCCAGTAGTAAATACAGGGCCTCACCCCTCCACTTT. Drawing the rest from reference TRBV19 and TRBJ1-6, the complete variable domain is DGGITQSPKYLFRKEGQNVTLSCEQNLNHDAMYWYRQDPGQGLRLIYYSQIVNDFQKGDIAEGYSVSREKKESFPLTVTSAQKNPTAFYLCASSKYRASPLHFGNGTRLTVT.

In its sample, this clone was seen once. The chain uses TRBV6-5 and TRBJ1-3; D is undetermined. The length of the CDR3 is 12 residues. Trimming left V 4 bases short and J 4 bases short, with 5 bases between. Germline CDR1 MNHEY, CDR2 SVGAGI. CDR3 residues: CASSSLGNTIYF. Here the CDR3 DNA reads TGTGCCAGCAGTTCCCTGGGAAACACCATATATTTT.

V and J are TRBV19 and TRBJ1-6; D is unclear. Germline V gene data show CDR1 as LNHDA and CDR2 as SQIVND (reference sequence). CDR3 length: 16 residues. Trimming left V 0 bases short and J 9 bases short, with 15 bases between. The DNA of the CDR3 is TGTGCCAGTAGTATAGAGGCGGCAACCACCCGTTCACCCCTCCACTTT. Its translation: CASSIEAATTRSPLHF. Together with reference TRBV19 and TRBJ1-6, the CDR3 gives the full variable domain: DGGITQSPKYLFRKEGQNVTLSCEQNLNHDAMYWYRQDPGQGLRLIYYSQIVNDFQKGDIAEGYSVSREKKESFPLTVTSAQKNPTAFYLCASSIEAATTRSPLHFGNGTRLTVT.

The CDR3 loop reads CASSLWGQGGNQPQHF. CDR3 DNA: TGTGCCAGCAGTTTGTGGGGACAGGGGGGCAATCAGCCCCAGCATTTT. The J gene is TRBJ1-5, the V gene TRBV28; TRBD1 aligns across 11 bases. Losses at the gene ends were 3 bases for V and 2 bases for J; bases not matched to a gene: 3. Looked up from germline, CDR1 is MDHEN and CDR2 is SYDVKM. The CDR3 extends over 16 amino acids.

This clone was observed once. This chain joins TRBV6-2 or TRBV6-3 and TRBJ2-7; D is unresolved. In germline, CDR1 is MNHEY, CDR2 SVGEGT. The length of the CDR3 is 13 residues. V lost 0 bases, J lost 9 bases, and 12 bases lay in between. CDR3 sequence (DNA): TGTGCCAGCAGTTACTCAACACCCCCTCGGCAGTACTTC. Translated, it gives CASSYSTPPRQYF.

As regards this clone: This sample includes further DNA sequences coding for the same CDR3. V gene TRBV30 combines with J gene TRBJ1-1, with D possibly being TRBD1 (5 bases). Germline V gene sequence: CDR1 GTSNPN, CDR2 SVGIG (reference sequence). This CDR3 contains 13 residues. V was clipped by 0 bases and J by 3 bases, with 8 bases between them. In DNA, the CDR3 is TGTGCCTGGAGTGTAGGGGAGGACACTGAAGCTTTCTTT. Protein product: CAWSVGEDTEAFF.